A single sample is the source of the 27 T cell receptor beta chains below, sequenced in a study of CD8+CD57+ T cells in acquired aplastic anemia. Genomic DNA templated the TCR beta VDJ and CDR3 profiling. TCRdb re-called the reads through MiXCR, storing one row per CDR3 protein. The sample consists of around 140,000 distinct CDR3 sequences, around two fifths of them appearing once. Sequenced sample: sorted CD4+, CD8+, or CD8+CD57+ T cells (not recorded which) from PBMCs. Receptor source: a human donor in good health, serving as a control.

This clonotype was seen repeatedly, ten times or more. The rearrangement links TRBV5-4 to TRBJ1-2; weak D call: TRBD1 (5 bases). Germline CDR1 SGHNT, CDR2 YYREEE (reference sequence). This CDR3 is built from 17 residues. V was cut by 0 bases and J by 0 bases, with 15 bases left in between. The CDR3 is CASSLAGEGIANYGYTF. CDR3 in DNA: TGTGCCAGCAGCTTGGCCGGCGAGGGGATAGCTAACTATGGCTACACCTTC.

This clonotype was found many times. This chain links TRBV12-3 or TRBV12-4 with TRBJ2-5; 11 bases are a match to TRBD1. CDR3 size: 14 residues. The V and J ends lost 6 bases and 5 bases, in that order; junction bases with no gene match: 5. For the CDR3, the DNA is TGTGCCAGCAGCCTGGACAGGGGGCCGGAGACCCAGTACTTC. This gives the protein CASSLDRGPETQYF.

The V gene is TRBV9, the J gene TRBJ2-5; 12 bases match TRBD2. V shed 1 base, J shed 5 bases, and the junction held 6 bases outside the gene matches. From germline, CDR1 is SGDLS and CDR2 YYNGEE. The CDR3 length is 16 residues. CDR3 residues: CASSVRPSGGAETQYF. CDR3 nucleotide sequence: TGTGCCAGCAGCGTAAGACCTAGCGGGGGGGCCGAGACCCAGTACTTC.

The CDR3 sequence is CASSIGGEYEQYF. In DNA, the CDR3 is TGTGCCAGTAGTATTGGGGGGGAATACGAGCAGTACTTC. The chain couples TRBV19 to TRBJ2-7; 7 bases align to TRBD2. V lost 3 bases to trimming and J lost 4 bases; unmatched junction nucleotides: 3. CDR1 is LNHDA, CDR2 SQIVND, per germline (reference sequence). The CDR3 has 13 amino acids.

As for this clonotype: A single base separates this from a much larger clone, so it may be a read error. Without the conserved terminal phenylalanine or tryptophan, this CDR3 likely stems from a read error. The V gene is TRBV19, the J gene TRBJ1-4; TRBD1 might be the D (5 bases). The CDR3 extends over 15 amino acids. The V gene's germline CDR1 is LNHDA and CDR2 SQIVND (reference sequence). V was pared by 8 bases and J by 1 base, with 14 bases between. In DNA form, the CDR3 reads TGTGCCAGTGGCTCTCTGGGGGTAACTAATGAAAAACTGTTTCTT. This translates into CASGSLGVTNEKLFL.

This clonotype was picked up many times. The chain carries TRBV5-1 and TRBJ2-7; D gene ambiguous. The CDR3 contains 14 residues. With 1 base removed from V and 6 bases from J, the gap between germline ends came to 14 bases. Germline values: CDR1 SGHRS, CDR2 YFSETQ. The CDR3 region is CASSLSSAHLEQYF. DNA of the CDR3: TGCGCCAGCAGCTTGTCCAGTGCCCACCTCGAGCAGTACTTC.

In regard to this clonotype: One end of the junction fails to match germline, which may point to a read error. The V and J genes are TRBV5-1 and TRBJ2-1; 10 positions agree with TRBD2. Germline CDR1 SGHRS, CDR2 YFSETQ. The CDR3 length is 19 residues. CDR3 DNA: TGCGCCAGCAGCTTGTTCCTAGCGGGGGCCCAAGCTACCTACGATGAGCAGTTCTTC. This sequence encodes CASSLFLAGAQATYDEQFF.

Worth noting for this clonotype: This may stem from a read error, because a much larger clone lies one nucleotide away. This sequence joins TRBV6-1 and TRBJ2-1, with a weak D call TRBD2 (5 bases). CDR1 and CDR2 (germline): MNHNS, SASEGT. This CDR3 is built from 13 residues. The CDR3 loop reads CASSESPGWERFF. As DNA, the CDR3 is TGTGCCAGCAGTGAAAGCCCGGGGTGGGAGCGGTTCTTC.

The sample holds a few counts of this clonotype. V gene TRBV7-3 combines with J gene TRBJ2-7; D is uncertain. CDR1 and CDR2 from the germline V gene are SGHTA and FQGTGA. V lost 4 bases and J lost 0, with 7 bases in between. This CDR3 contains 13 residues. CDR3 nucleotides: TGTGCCAGCAGCTCGCCCAGCTCCTACGAGCAGTACTTC. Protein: CASSSPSSYEQYF.

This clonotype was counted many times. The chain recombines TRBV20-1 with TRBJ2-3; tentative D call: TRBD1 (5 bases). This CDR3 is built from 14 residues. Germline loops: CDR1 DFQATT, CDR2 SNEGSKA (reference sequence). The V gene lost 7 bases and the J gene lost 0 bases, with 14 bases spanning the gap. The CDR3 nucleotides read TGCAGTGGCCGAAGGGGCAGAAGCACAGATACGCAGTATTTT. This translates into CSGRRGRSTDTQYF.

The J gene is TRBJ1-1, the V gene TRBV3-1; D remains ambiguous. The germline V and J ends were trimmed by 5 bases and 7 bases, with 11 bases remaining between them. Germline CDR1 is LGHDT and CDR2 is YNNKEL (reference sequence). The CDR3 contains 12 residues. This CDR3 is CASSVDGNEAFF. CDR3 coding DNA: TGTGCCAGCAGCGTAGACGGCAATGAAGCTTTCTTT.

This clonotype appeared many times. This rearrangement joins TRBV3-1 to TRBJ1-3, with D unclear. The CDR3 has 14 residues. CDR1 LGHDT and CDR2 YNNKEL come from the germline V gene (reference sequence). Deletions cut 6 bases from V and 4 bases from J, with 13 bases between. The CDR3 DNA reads TGTGCCAGCAGTTTCGTAGGGATCGGAAACACCATATATTTT. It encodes CASSFVGIGNTIYF.

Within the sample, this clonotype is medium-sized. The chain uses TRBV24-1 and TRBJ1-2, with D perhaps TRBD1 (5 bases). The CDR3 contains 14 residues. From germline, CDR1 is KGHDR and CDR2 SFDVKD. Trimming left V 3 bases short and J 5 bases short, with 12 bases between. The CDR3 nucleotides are TGTGCCACCAGTGATGGGGCGATGAGATATGGCTACACCTTC. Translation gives CATSDGAMRYGYTF.

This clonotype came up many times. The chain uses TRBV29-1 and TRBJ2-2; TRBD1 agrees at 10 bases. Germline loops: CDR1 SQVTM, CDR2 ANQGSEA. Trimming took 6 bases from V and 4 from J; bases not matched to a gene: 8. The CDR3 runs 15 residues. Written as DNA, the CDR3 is TGCAGCGTAAAGACAGGGGGCGGTGGCACCGGGGAGCTGTTTTTT. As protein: CSVKTGGGGTGELFF.

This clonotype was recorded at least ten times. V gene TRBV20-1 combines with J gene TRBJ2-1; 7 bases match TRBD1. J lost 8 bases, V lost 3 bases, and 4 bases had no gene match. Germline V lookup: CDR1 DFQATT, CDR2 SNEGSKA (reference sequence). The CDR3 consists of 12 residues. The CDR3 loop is CSARTGWDEQFF. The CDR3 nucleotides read TGCAGTGCTAGGACAGGGTGGGATGAGCAGTTCTTC.

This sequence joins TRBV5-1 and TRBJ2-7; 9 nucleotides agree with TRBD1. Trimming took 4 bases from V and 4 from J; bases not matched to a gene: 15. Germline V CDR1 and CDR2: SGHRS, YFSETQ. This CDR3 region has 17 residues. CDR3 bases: TGCGCCAGCAGCCCGGGGACACCCCGGGACAGGGCATACGAGCAGTACTTC. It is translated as CASSPGTPRDRAYEQYF.

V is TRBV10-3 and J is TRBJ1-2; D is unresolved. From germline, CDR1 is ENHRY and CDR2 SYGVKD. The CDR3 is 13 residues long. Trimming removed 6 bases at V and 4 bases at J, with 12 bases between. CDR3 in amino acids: CAIRTAEPYGYTF. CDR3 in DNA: TGTGCCATCAGGACCGCCGAGCCCTATGGCTACACCTTC.

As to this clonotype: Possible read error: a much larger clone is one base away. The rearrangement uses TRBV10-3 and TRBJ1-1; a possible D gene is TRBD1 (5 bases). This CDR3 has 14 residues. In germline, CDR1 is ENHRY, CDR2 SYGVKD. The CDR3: CAISKSTGESEAFF. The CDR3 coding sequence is TGTGCCATCAGTAAGTCTACGGGGGAAAGTGAAGCTTTCTTT.

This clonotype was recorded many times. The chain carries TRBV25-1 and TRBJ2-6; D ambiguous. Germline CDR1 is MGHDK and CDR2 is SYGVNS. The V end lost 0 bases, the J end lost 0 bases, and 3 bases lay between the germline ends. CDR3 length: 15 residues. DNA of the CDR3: TGTGCCAGCAGTGAATATAACTCTGGGGCCAACGTCCTGACTTTC. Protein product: CASSEYNSGANVLTF.

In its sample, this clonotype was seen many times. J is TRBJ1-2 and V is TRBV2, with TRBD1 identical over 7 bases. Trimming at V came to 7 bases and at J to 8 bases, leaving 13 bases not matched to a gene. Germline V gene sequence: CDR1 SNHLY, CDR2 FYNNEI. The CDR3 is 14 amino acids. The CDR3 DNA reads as TGTGCCAGCACCCAGACAGGGATGACTGGCGGCTACACCTTC. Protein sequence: CASTQTGMTGGYTF.

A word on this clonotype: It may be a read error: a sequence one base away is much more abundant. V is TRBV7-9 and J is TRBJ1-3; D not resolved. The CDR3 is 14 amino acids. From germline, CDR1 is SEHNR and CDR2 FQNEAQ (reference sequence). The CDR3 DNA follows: TGTGCCAGCAGCATAGACGGATCTGGAAACACCATACATTTT. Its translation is CASSIDGSGNTIHF.

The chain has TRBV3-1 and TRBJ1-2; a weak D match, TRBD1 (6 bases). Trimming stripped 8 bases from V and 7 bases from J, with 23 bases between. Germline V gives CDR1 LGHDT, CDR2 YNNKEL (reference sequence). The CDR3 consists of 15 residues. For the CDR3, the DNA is TGTGCCAGCGTAGTAATGGGGGCGAGCCTTGGTGGCTACACCTTC. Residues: CASVVMGASLGGYTF.

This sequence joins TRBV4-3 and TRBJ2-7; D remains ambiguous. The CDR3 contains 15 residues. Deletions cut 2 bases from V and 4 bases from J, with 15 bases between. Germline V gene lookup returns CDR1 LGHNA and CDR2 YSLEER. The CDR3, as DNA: TGCGCCAGCAGCCAATCCCGCGGTTCGGCTTACGAGCAGTACTTC. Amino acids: CASSQSRGSAYEQYF.

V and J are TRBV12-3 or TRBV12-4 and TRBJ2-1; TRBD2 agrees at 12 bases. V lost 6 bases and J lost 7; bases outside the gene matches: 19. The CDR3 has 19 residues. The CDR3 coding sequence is TGTGCCAGCAGGAAAAGCGGACTAGCGGGGAACCTACTGCGGAATGAGCAGTTCTTC. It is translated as CASRKSGLAGNLLRNEQFF.

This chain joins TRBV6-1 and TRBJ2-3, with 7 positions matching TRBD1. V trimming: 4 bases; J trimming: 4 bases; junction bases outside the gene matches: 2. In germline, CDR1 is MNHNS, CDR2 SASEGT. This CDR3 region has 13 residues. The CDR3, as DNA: TGTGCCAGCAGTGGACAGGGTTCAGATACGCAGTATTTT. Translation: CASSGQGSDTQYF.

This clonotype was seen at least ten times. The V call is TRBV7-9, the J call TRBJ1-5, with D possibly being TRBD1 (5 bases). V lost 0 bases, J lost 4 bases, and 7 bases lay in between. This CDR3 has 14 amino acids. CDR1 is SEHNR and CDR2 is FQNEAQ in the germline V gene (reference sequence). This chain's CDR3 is CASSLAAGNQPQHF. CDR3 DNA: TGTGCCAGCAGCTTAGCTGCAGGGAATCAGCCCCAGCATTTT.

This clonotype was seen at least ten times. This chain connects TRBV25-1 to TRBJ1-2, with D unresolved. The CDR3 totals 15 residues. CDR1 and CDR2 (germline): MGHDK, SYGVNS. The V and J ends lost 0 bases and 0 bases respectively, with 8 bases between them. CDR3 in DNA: TGTGCCAGCAGTGAATATGACCCAGCTAACTATGGCTACACCTTC. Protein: CASSEYDPANYGYTF.